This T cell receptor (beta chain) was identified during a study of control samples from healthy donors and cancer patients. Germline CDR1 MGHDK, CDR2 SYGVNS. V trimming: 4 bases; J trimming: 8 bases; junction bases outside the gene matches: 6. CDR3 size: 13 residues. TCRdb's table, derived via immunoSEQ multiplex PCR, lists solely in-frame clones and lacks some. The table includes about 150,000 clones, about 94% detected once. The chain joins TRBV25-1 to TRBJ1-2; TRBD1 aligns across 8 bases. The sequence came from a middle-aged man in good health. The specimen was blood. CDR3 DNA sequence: TGTGCCAGCAGTGTACAGGGGGGGTGGGGCTACACCTTC. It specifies CASSVQGGWGYTF.